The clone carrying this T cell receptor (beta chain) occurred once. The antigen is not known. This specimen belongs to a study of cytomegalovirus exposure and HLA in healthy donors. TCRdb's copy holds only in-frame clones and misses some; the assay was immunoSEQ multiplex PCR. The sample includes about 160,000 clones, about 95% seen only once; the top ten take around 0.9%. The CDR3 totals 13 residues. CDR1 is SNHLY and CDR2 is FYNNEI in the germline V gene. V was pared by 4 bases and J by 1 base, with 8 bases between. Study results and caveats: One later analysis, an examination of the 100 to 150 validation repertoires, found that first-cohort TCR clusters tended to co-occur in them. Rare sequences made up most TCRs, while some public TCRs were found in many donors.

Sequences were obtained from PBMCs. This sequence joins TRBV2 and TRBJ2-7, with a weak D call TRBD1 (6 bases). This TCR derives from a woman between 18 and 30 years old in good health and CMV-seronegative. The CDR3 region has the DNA TGTGCCAGCAGTGCACAGGGTTCCTACGAGCAGTACTTC. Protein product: CASSAQGSYEQYF.